The 12 T cell receptor beta chains listed next were all sequenced from one sample in a study of blood T cells in healthy people across ages. A sample-barcoded 5' primer and a J-beta primer mix were used in a second PCR of roughly 7 to 11 cycles. Each CDR3 protein is one row after TCRdb ran MiXCR on the 5' RACE reads. In the table there are around 990,000 distinct CDR3 sequences, 20% to 25% of which are singletons. The data were also submitted as part of a second study, on T cells of mothers and their children.

Sequencing input: blood. Receptors were obtained from a girl aged 2-15 years in good health.

This clonotype was seen ten or more times. The rearrangement links TRBV12-3 or TRBV12-4 to TRBJ1-2, with TRBD1 matching over 9 bases. Losses at the gene ends were 5 bases for V and 6 bases for J; bases not matched to a gene: 4. The CDR3 contains 13 residues. The chain's CDR3 is CASSPTGGNGYTF. In nucleotides, the CDR3 is TGTGCCAGCAGTCCTACAGGGGGCAATGGCTACACCTTC.

Comment on this clonotype: An end of the junction does not agree with germline; a read error may underlie this. The chain links TRBV5-1 to TRBJ2-5, with TRBD1 identical over 10 bases. This CDR3 spans 14 amino acids. In germline, CDR1 is SGHRS, CDR2 YFSETQ. CDR3 loop: CASSPGQGLETQCF. CDR3 nucleotide sequence: TGCGCCAGCAGCCCGGGACAGGGGCTGGAGACCCAGTGCTTC. The full variable domain, its missing parts supplied by reference TRBV5-1 and TRBJ2-5, is KAGVTQTPRYLIKTRGQQVTLSCSPISGHRSVSWYQQTPGQGLQFLFEYFSETQRNKGNFPGRFSGRQFSNSRSEMNVSTLELGDSALYLCASSPGQGLETQCFGPGTRLLVL.

In the case of this clonotype: This likely comes from a read error, as the CDR3 has no conserved phenylalanine or tryptophan at its end. The chain couples TRBV7-2 to TRBJ2-1, with D perhaps matching TRBD1 (5 bases). The CDR3 spans 12 residues. V was clipped by 5 bases and J by 4 bases, with 6 bases between them. Germline assignment: CDR1 SGHTA and CDR2 FQGNSA. The CDR3 nucleotides read TGTGCCAGCAGCAAGGGGTACAATGAGCAGTTCCTC. Translation gives CASSKGYNEQFL.

The CDR3 coding sequence is TGTGCCAGCAGCTTAAAATCCTTCGGGCTAGCGGGCGTCCGTGAGACCCAGTACTTC. Its protein product is CASSLKSFGLAGVRETQYF. The rearrangement joins TRBV7-9 to TRBJ2-5; 8 nucleotides agree with TRBD2. V lost 2 bases, J lost 5 bases, and 19 bases stayed unmatched. The CDR3 is 19 residues long. Germline V gene sequence: CDR1 SEHNR, CDR2 FQNEAQ (reference sequence).

The CDR3 reads CASSQEHRAWTYGYTF. The DNA for the CDR3 is TGTGCCAGCAGCCAAGAACACAGGGCCTGGACCTATGGCTACACCTTC. The gene calls are TRBV4-2 and TRBJ1-2, with a possible D match to TRBD1 (6 bases). V was trimmed by 0 bases and J by 4 bases, leaving 15 bases between them. Per germline, CDR1 LGHNA and CDR2 YNFKEQ. The CDR3 spans 16 residues.

The V call is TRBV7-9, the J call TRBJ2-6; 8 nucleotides agree with TRBD1. This CDR3 region has 18 residues. Germline lookup yields CDR1 SEHNR and CDR2 FQNEAQ (reference sequence). V lost 8 bases and J lost 1; bases outside the gene matches: 13. The CDR3, as DNA: TGTGCCAGCGGGAAGCCGGGACAGGCCAATTCTGGGGCCAACGTCCTGACTTTC. As protein: CASGKPGQANSGANVLTF.

This chain connects TRBV28 to TRBJ2-2; unclear D gene. There are 13 residues in the CDR3. Germline-derived CDR1 and CDR2 are MDHEN and SYDVKM. The ends were cut back, 2 bases at V and 6 bases at J, with 7 bases in the middle. DNA of the CDR3: TGTGCCAGCAGTTTAATAGGGTCCGGGGAGCTGTTTTTT. Protein sequence: CASSLIGSGELFF.

This clonotype was detected only a few times. V and J are TRBV9 and TRBJ2-7; D is uncertain. The CDR3 has 14 amino acids. Trimming stripped 0 bases from V and 3 bases from J, with 10 bases between. Germline loops: CDR1 SGDLS, CDR2 YYNGEE. This CDR3 is CASSVDSELYEQYF. The CDR3, as DNA: TGTGCCAGCAGCGTAGACTCAGAACTCTACGAGCAGTACTTC. The complete variable domain, with remaining parts taken from reference TRBV9 and TRBJ2-7, reads DSGVTQTPKHLITATGQRVTLRCSPRSGDLSVYWYQQSLDQGLQFLIQYYNGEERAKGNILERFSAQQFPDLHSELNLSSLELGDSALYFCASSVDSELYEQYFGPGTRLTVT.

This clonotype was observed a handful of times. This chain connects TRBV12-3 or TRBV12-4 to TRBJ2-5; 8 positions agree with TRBD1. Losses at the gene ends were 6 bases for V and 4 bases for J; bases not matched to a gene: 7. The CDR3 loop spans 14 amino acids. In nucleotides, the CDR3 is TGTGCCAGCAGCAGGAGGACAGGGTTAGAGACCCAGTACTTC. Its translation is CASSRRTGLETQYF.

The J gene is TRBJ1-1, the V gene TRBV7-3; tentatively, D is TRBD1 (6 bases). Germline lookup yields CDR1 SGHTA and CDR2 FQGTGA. The CDR3 runs to 14 residues. Trimming removed 1 base from V and 6 bases from J, with 12 bases in between. CDR3 sequence: CASSLITGQSEAFF. The CDR3 region has the DNA TGTGCCAGCAGCTTAATCACAGGGCAATCTGAAGCTTTCTTT.

The J gene is TRBJ2-5, the V gene TRBV5-1; 10 bases map to TRBD1. The DNA end is more similar to TRBJ2-7, so the J call may be wrong. The CDR3 covers 18 residues. CDR1 is SGHRS and CDR2 is YFSETQ in the germline V gene. The CDR3, as DNA: TGCGCCAGCAGCTGGCGACAGGGGGCGCTTCCTAGCTCCTACGAGCAGTACTTC. Its translation: CASSWRQGALPSSYEQYF.

J is TRBJ1-5 and V is TRBV19; 7 bases agree with TRBD1. CDR1 and CDR2 from the germline V gene are LNHDA and SQIVND (reference sequence). V lost 8 bases, J lost 3 bases, and 7 bases stayed unmatched. The CDR3 covers 14 residues. The CDR3 DNA reads as TGTGCCAGTGACCCGGGACAGTACAATCAGCCCCAGCATTTT. This translates into CASDPGQYNQPQHF.